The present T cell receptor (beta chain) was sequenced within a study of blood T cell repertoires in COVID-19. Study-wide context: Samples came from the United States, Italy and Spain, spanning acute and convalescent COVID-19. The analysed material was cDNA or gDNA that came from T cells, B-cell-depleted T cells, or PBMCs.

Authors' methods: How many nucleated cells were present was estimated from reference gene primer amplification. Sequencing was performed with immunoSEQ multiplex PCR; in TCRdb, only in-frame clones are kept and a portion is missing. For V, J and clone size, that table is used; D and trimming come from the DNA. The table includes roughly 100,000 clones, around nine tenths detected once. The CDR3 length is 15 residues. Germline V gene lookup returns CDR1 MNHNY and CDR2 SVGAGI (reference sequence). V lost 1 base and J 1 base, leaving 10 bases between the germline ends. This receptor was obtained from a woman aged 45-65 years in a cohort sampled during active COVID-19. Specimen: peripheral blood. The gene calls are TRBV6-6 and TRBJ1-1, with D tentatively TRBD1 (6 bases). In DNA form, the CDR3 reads TGTGCCAGCAGTTACTATCCAGGGGCGAACACTGAAGCTTTCTTT. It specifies CASSYYPGANTEAFF.